This TCR beta chain was recorded in a study of T cells of healthy individuals. Via MiXCR, TCRdb re-called the 5' RACE reads, giving one row per CDR3 protein. Of about 82,000 distinct CDR3 sequences detected, 4% to 5.5% appear once; the ten largest clones hold around 8%. This CDR3 comprises 13 residues. Germline CDR1 and CDR2: MNHEY and SVGAGI. The V gene lost 5 bases and the J gene lost 4 bases, with 11 bases spanning the gap. This receptor was identified in a female donor in good health. V is TRBV6-5 and J is TRBJ1-1; a weak D match, TRBD1 (6 bases). The DNA for the CDR3 is TGTGCCAGCAGTAGACAGGCGGCCACTGAAGCTTTCTTT. Its translation is CASSRQAATEAFF.